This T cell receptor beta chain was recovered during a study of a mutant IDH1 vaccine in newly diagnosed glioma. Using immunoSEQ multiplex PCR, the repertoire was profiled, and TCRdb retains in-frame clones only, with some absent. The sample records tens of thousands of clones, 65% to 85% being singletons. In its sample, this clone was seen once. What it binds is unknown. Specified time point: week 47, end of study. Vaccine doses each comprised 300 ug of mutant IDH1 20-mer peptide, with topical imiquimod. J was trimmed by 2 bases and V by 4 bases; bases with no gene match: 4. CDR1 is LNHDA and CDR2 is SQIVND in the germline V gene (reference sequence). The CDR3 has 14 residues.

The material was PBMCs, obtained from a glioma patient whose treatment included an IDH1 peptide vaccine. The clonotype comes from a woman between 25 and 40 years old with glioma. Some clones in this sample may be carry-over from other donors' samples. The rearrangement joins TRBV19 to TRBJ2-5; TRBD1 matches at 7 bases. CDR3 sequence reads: CASSKGQTQETQYF. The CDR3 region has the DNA TGTGCCAGTAGTAAGGGACAGACACAAGAGACCCAGTACTTC.